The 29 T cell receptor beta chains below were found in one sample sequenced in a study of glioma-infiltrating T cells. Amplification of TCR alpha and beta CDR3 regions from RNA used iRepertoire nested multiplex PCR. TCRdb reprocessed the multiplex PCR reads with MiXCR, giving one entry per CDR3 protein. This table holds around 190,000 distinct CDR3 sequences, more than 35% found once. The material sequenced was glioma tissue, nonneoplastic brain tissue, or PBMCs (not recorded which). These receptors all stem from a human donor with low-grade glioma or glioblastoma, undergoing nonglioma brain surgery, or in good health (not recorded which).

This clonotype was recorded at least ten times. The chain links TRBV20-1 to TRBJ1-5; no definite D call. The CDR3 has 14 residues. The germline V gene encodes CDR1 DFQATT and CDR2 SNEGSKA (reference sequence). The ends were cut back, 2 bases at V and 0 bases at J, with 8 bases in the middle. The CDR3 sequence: CSARMQSSNQPQHF. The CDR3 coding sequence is TGCAGTGCTAGAATGCAGTCTAGCAATCAGCCCCAGCATTTT.

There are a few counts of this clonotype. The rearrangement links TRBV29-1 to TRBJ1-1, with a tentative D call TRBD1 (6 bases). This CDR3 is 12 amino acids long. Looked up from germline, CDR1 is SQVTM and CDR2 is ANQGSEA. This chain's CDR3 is CSAGLGATEAFF. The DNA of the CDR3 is TGCAGTGCTGGTTTGGGGGCCACTGAAGCTTTCTTT.

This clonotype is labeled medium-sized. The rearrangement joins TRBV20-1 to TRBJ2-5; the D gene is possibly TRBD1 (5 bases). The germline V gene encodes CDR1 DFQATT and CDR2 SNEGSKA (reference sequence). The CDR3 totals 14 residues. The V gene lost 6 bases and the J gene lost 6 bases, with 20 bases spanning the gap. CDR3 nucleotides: TGCAGTGCCCCCTCACCCCAGGGCGAGAAGACCCAGTACTTC. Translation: CSAPSPQGEKTQYF.

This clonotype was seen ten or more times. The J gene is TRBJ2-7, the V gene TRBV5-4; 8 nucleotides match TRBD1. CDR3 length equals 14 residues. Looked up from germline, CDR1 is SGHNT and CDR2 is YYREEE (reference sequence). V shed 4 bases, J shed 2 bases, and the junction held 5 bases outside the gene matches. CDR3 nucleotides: TGTGCCAGCAGCGGTGGGGACAGGACCTACGAGCAGTACTTC. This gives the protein CASSGGDRTYEQYF.

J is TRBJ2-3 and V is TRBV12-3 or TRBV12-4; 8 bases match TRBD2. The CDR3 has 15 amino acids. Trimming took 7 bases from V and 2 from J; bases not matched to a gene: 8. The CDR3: CASTQLAETTDTQYF. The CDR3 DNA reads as TGTGCCAGCACCCAACTAGCGGAGACCACAGATACGCAGTATTTT.

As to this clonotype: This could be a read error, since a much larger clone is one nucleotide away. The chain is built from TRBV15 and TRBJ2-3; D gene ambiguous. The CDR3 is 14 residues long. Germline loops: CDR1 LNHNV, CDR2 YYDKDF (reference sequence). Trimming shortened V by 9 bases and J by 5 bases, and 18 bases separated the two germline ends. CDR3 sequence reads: CATSSEERLDTQYF. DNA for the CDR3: TGTGCCACTAGTTCCGAGGAACGGTTAGATACGCAGTATTTT.

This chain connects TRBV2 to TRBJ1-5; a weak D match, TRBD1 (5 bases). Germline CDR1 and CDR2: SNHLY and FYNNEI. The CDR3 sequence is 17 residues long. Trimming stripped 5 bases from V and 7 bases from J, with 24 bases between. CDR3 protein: CASSTRGGRGFGQPQHF. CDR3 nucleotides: TGTGCCAGCAGTACCCGTGGAGGGAGGGGATTTGGACAGCCCCAGCATTTT.

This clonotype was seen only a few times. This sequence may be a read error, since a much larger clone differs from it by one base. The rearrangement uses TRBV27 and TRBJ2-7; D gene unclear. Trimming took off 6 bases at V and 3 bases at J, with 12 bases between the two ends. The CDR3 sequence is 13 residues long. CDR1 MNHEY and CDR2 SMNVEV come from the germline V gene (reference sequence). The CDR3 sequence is CASRGKGLYEQYF. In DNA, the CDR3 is TGTGCCAGCAGAGGGAAAGGTCTCTACGAGCAGTACTTC.

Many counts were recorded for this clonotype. CDR3 protein: CASSLEGGQETQYF. The CDR3, as DNA: TGTGCCAGCAGTTTAGAAGGGGGGCAAGAGACCCAGTACTTC. The chain is built from TRBV28 and TRBJ2-5; D may correspond to TRBD1 or TRBD2 (6 bases each). In germline, CDR1 is MDHEN, CDR2 SYDVKM. The germline V and J ends were trimmed by 2 bases and 2 bases, with 9 bases remaining between them. The CDR3 runs 14 residues.

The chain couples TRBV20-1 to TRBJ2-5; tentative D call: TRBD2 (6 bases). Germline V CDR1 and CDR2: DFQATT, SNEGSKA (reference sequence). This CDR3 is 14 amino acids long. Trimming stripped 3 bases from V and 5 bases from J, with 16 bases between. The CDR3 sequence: CSASGAGKGETQYF. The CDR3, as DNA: TGCAGTGCTAGTGGGGCGGGAAAGGGGGAGACCCAGTACTTC.

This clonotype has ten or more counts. CDR3 DNA sequence: TGTGCCAGCAGTGTGGCTAGCGGGAGCATCAATGAGCAGTTCTTC. It is translated as CASSVASGSINEQFF. V is TRBV6-1 and J is TRBJ2-1; 10 nucleotides line up with TRBD2. Looked up from germline, CDR1 is MNHNS and CDR2 is SASEGT. The CDR3 is 15 amino acids. With V trimmed by 4 bases and J by 6 bases, 6 bases remained unmatched.

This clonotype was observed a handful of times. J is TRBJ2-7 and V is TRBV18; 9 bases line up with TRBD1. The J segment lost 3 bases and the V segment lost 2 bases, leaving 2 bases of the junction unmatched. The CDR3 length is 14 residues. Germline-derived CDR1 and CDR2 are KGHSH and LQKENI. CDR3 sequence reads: CASSPGTGFYEQYF. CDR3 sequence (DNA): TGTGCCAGCTCACCAGGGACAGGGTTCTACGAGCAGTACTTC.

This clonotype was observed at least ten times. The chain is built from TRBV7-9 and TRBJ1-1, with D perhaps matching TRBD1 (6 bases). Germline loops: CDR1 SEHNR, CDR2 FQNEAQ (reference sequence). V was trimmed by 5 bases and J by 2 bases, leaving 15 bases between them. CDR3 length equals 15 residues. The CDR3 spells CASSPRQVGNTEAFF. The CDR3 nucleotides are TGTGCCAGCAGCCCCCGACAGGTGGGAAACACTGAAGCTTTCTTT.

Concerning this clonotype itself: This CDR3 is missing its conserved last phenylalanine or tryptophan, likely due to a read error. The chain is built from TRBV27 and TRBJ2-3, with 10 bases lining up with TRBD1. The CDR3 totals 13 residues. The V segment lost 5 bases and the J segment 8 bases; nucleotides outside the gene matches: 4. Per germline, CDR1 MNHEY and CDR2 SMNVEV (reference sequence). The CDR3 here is CASSRDRGGTQYL. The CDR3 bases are TGTGCCAGCAGTAGGGACAGGGGAGGTACGCAGTATCTT.

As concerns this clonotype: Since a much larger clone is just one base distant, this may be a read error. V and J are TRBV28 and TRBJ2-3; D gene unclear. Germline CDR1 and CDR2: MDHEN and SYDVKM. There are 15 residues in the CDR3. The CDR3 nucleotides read TGTGCCAGCAACTCCGCCGGGCAGAGCACAGATACGGAGTATTTT. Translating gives CASNSAGQSTDTEYF.

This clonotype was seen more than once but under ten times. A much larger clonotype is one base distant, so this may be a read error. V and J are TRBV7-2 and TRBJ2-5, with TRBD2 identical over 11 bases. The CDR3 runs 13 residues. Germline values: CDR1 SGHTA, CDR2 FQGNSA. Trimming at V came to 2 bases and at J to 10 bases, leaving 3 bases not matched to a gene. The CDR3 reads CASSLSSGGNQYF. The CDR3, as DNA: TGTGCCAGCAGCTTATCTAGCGGGGGGAACCAGTACTTC.

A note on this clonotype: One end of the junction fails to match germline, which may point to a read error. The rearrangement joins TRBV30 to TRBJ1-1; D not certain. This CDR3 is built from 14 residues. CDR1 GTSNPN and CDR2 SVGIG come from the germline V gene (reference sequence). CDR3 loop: CALSDAPMNTEAFF. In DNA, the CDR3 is TGTGCCTTGAGTGACGCTCCCATGAACACTGAAGCTTTCTTT.

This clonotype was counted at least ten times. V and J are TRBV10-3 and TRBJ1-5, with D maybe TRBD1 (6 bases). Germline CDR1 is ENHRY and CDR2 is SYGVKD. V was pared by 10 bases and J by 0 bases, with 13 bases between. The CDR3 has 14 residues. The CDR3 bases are TGTGCCACCTGGGGGGCAGTTAGCAATCAGCCCCAGCATTTT. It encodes CATWGAVSNQPQHF.

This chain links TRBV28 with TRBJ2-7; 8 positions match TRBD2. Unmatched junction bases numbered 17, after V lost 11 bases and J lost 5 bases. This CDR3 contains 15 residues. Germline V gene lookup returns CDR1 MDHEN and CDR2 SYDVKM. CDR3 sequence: CAHNREGGLPDEQYF. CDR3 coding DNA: TGTGCCCACAATCGGGAGGGGGGGCTTCCCGACGAGCAGTACTTC.

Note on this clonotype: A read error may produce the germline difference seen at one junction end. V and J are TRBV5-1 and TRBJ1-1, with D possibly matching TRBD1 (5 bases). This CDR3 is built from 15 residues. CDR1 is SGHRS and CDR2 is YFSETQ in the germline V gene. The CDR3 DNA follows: TGCGCCATCAGCTTGGGGGGGAGCATGAACACTGAAGCTTTCTTT. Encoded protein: CAISLGGSMNTEAFF.

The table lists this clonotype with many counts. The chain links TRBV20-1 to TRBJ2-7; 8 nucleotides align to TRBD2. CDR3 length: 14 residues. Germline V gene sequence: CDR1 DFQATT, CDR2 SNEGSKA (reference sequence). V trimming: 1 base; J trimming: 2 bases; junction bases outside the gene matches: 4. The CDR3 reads CSARALAGPYEQYF. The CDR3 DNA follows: TGCAGTGCTAGAGCTCTAGCGGGTCCCTACGAGCAGTACTTC.

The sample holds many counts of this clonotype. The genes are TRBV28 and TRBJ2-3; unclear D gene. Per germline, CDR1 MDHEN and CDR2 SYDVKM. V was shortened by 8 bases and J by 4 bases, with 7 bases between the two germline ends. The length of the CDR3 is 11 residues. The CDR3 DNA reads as TGTGCCAGCTTCTCTCCAGATACGCAGTATTTT. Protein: CASFSPDTQYF.

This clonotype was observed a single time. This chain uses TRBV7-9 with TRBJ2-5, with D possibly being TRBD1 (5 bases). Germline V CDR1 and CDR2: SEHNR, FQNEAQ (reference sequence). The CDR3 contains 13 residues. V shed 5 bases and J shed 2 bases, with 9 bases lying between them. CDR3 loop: CASSDRPQETQYF. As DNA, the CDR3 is TGTGCCAGCAGCGACAGACCACAAGAGACCCAGTACTTC.

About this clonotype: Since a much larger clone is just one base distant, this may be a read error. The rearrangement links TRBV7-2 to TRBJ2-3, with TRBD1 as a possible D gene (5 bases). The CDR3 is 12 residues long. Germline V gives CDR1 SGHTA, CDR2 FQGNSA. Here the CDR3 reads CASSQSTGTQYF. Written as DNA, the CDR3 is TGTGCCAGCAGCCAGAGCACAGGTACGCAGTATTTT.

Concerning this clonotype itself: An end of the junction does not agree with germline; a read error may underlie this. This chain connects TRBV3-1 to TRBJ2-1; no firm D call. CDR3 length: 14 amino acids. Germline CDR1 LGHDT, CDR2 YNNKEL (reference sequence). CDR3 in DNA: TGTGCCAGCAGCCAAAGTTCGATCTACAATGAGAAGTTCTTC. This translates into CASSQSSIYNEKFF.

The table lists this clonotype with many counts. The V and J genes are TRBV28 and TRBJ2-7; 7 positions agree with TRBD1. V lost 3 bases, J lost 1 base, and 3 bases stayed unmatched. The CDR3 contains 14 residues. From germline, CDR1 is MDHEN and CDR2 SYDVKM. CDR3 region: CASSFSQGSYEQYF. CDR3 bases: TGTGCCAGCAGTTTTTCACAGGGGTCCTACGAGCAGTACTTC.

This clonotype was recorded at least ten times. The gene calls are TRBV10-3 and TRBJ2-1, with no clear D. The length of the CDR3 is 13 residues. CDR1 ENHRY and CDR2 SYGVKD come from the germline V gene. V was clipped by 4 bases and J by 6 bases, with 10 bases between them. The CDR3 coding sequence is TGTGCCATCAGTGGCGACGAAGTCAATGAGCAGTTCTTC. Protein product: CAISGDEVNEQFF.

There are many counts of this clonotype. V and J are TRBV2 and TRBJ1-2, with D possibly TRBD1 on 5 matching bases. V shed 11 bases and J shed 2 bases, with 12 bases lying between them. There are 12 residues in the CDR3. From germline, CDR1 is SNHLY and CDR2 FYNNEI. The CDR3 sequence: CAEGTENYGYTF. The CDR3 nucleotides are TGTGCCGAGGGGACGGAGAACTATGGCTACACCTTC.

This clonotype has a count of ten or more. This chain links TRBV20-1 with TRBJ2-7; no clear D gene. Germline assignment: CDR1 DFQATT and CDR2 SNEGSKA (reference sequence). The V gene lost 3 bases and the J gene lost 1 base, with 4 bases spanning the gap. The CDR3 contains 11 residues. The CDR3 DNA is TGCAGTGCTAGGGGTTCCTACGAGCAGTACTTC. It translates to CSARGSYEQYF.